The next 30 T cell receptor beta chains were all read from a single sample in a study of early T cells in non-severe SARS-CoV-2 infection. TCRdb itself ran the 5' RACE reads through MiXCR, one entry per CDR3 protein. The table has 70,000 to 75,000 distinct CDR3 sequences, about 13% seen once. The sequencing input was whole blood. The receptor set was obtained from an adult who was a healthcare worker with PCR-confirmed SARS-CoV-2 infection or an uninfected control (not recorded which).

This clonotype came up many times. The gene calls are TRBV3-1 and TRBJ2-2; 14 bases are shared with TRBD2. The CDR3 length is 19 residues. V was pared by 3 bases and J by 1 base, with 7 bases of the junction left unmatched. Germline values: CDR1 LGHDT, CDR2 YNNKEL (reference sequence). CDR3 residues: CASSHQGLAGALNTGELFF. The CDR3 nucleotides are TGTGCCAGCAGCCACCAGGGACTAGCGGGGGCCCTGAACACCGGGGAGCTGTTTTTT.

The chain uses TRBV29-1 and TRBJ2-7; TRBD2 aligns across 10 bases. In germline, CDR1 is SQVTM, CDR2 ANQGSEA. The V gene end was trimmed by 7 bases and the J gene end by 4 bases; junction bases not matched to a gene: 10. The CDR3 loop spans 14 amino acids. The CDR3 sequence is CSASPSGSPYEQYF. The CDR3 nucleotides read TGCAGCGCTTCTCCTAGCGGGAGCCCTTACGAGCAGTACTTC.

The chain combines TRBV5-1 with TRBJ2-3; D gene unclear. This CDR3 is built from 16 residues. Germline-derived CDR1 and CDR2 are SGHRS and YFSETQ. With 3 bases removed from V and 5 bases from J, the gap between germline ends came to 19 bases. CDR3 amino acids: CASSSAATAAKDTQYF. DNA for the CDR3: TGCGCCAGCAGCTCCGCTGCTACTGCCGCGAAAGATACGCAGTATTTT.

This clonotype occurred many times. This chain connects TRBV6-5 to TRBJ1-1, with D unresolved. The V end was cut by 2 bases, the J end by 4 bases, with 14 bases between. Germline V gene lookup returns CDR1 MNHEY and CDR2 SVGAGI. CDR3 length: 15 residues. CDR3 region: CASSYGVLGSTEAFF. CDR3 bases: TGTGCCAGCAGTTACGGCGTTTTGGGTAGCACTGAAGCTTTCTTT.

This clonotype showed up many times. The chain uses TRBV7-8 and TRBJ2-5; D possibly matches TRBD1 or TRBD2 (5 bases each). Germline CDR1 SGHVS, CDR2 FQNEAQ. The CDR3 has 15 amino acids. Between the trimmed V and J ends, which lost 3 bases and 2 bases, there was a span of 13 bases. The CDR3 is CASSLRGAHQETQYF. The CDR3 DNA sequence: TGTGCCAGCAGCTTGAGAGGGGCCCATCAAGAGACCCAGTACTTC.

The V call is TRBV6-2 or TRBV6-3, the J call TRBJ1-3; D is perhaps TRBD1 (5 bases). CDR3 length: 13 residues. Germline V gene sequence: CDR1 MNHEY, CDR2 SVGEGT. V lost 5 bases and J 6 bases, leaving 11 bases between the germline ends. The CDR3 DNA reads as TGTGCCAGCAGTCCTGCGACAGAAAACACCATATATTTT. Protein sequence: CASSPATENTIYF.

This clonotype was counted many times. The rearrangement uses TRBV12-3 or TRBV12-4 and TRBJ2-2, with D perhaps TRBD2 (6 bases). Trimming removed 6 bases at V and 4 bases at J, with 12 bases between. This CDR3 has 14 residues. The CDR3 spells CASRPGTSTGELFF. CDR3 bases: TGTGCCAGCAGACCTGGGACTTCCACCGGGGAGCTGTTTTTT.

The sample holds many counts of this clonotype. The genes are TRBV10-3 and TRBJ1-3, with 8 bases lining up with TRBD1. After removal of 11 bases from V and 3 bases from J, the junction contained 9 bases not matched to a gene. Germline CDR1 and CDR2: ENHRY and SYGVKD. This CDR3 is 14 amino acids long. The CDR3 loop reads CAATRTGNGNTIYF. The DNA for the CDR3 is TGTGCCGCAACCAGGACAGGGAATGGAAACACCATATATTTT.

The rearrangement links TRBV20-1 to TRBJ2-1; D might be TRBD1 (5 bases). CDR3 length: 15 residues. V was trimmed by 7 bases and J by 0 bases, leaving 16 bases between them. Germline loops: CDR1 DFQATT, CDR2 SNEGSKA (reference sequence). Written as DNA, the CDR3 is TGCAGTGTGGACAAGGAGCTCAGCTCCTACAATGAGCAGTTCTTC. This codes for CSVDKELSSYNEQFF.

This clonotype was picked up a small number of times. The chain is built from TRBV9 and TRBJ1-1, with no clear D. Germline V gene sequence: CDR1 SGDLS, CDR2 YYNGEE. The CDR3 loop spans 14 amino acids. The V end lost 3 bases, the J end lost 7 bases, and 16 bases lay between the germline ends. The CDR3 region has the DNA TGTGCCAGCAGCGCCAAGCCGATGAGGAGTGAAGCTTTCTTT. Translation: CASSAKPMRSEAFF.

This clonotype was found a few times. The chain is built from TRBV4-3 and TRBJ2-7; D is unclear. The CDR3 length is 15 residues. Between the trimmed V and J ends, which lost 0 bases and 3 bases, there was a span of 12 bases. Germline values: CDR1 LGHNA, CDR2 YSLEER. The chain's CDR3 is CASSQESRGFYEQYF. CDR3 DNA sequence: TGCGCCAGCAGCCAAGAGAGCAGAGGCTTCTACGAGCAGTACTTC.

Only a few counts were recorded for this clonotype. This chain joins TRBV12-3 or TRBV12-4 and TRBJ1-1, with D tentatively TRBD1 (5 bases). The CDR3 is 12 residues long. The V end was cut by 6 bases, the J end by 8 bases, with 13 bases between. The CDR3 sequence is CASSLGVWEAFF. The CDR3 DNA reads as TGTGCCAGCAGCCTAGGGGTATGGGAAGCTTTCTTT.

This clonotype was counted only a few times. The V and J genes are TRBV7-2 and TRBJ1-1; D is undetermined. The CDR3 has 14 amino acids. Trimming removed 2 bases from V and 1 base from J, with 8 bases in between. From germline, CDR1 is SGHTA and CDR2 FQGNSA. The CDR3 is CASSLIPANTEAFF. The CDR3, as DNA: TGTGCCAGCAGCTTAATTCCGGCGAACACTGAAGCTTTCTTT.

This clonotype appeared a few times. The V call is TRBV11-2, the J call TRBJ2-5, with no clear D. Trimming stripped 1 base from V and 2 bases from J, with 11 bases between. CDR3 length equals 15 residues. The germline CDR1 and CDR2 sequences are SGHAT and FQNNGV. DNA of the CDR3: TGTGCCAGCAGCTTAGTGGCCAGGATGCAAGAGACCCAGTACTTC. Encoded protein: CASSLVARMQETQYF.

This clonotype was counted only a few times. The chain uses TRBV28 and TRBJ2-5; tentative D call: TRBD1 (6 bases). The CDR3 totals 16 residues. Trimming cost V 0 bases and J 5 bases, with 16 bases left between them. Per the germline V gene, CDR1 is MDHEN and CDR2 is SYDVKM. The CDR3 DNA follows: TGTGCCAGCAGTTTATGGACAGGCCTGAGACTGGAGACCCAGTACTTC. It codes for CASSLWTGLRLETQYF.

The chain uses TRBV7-8 and TRBJ2-5, with a possible D match to TRBD2 (5 bases). Germline values: CDR1 SGHVS, CDR2 FQNEAQ. V lost 5 bases and J lost 1, with 17 bases in between. This CDR3 region has 16 residues. The CDR3 loop is CASSPKGEGAQETQYF. DNA of the CDR3: TGTGCCAGCAGCCCTAAAGGTGAGGGCGCCCAAGAGACCCAGTACTTC.

As concerns this clonotype: One end of the junction is discordant with germline, which a read error may explain. V is TRBV11-2 and J is TRBJ2-3, with D unclear. The CDR3 runs to 11 residues. Per germline, CDR1 SGHAT and CDR2 FQNNGV. The CDR3 protein is CASSIEYTQYF. CDR3 DNA sequence: TGTGCCAGCAGCATAGAGTATACGCAGTATTTT. The full variable domain, completed using reference TRBV11-2 and TRBJ2-3, is EAGVAQSPRYKIIEKRQSVAFWCNPISGHATLYWYQQILGQGPKLLIQFQNNGVVDDSQLPKDRFSAERLKGVDSTLKIQPAKLEDSAVYLCASSIEYTQYFGPGTRLTVL.

This clonotype occurred a few times. The chain couples TRBV11-2 to TRBJ1-5; 8 bases map to TRBD1. The CDR3 has 15 residues. Germline CDR1 reads SGHAT; CDR2 reads FQNNGV. V dropped 2 bases and J dropped 1; count of bases not matched to a gene: 1. The CDR3 sequence is CASSLSGGSNQPQHF. For the CDR3, the DNA is TGTGCCAGCAGCTTATCAGGGGGCAGCAATCAGCCCCAGCATTTT.

The chain employs TRBV7-6 and TRBJ2-7; 7 nucleotides agree with TRBD1. CDR1 and CDR2 (germline): SGHVS, FNYEAQ. This CDR3 spans 15 amino acids. The J segment lost 4 bases and the V segment lost 2 bases, leaving 8 bases of the junction unmatched. The CDR3 region has the DNA TGTGCCAGCAGCTTAAATCAGGGGGAGAGGTACGAGCAGTACTTC. This encodes CASSLNQGERYEQYF.

The table lists this clonotype with many counts. The chain joins TRBV18 to TRBJ1-1; weak D call: TRBD1 (5 bases). CDR3 size: 15 residues. Trimming shortened V by 3 bases and J by 0 bases, and 11 bases separated the two germline ends. Germline-derived CDR1 and CDR2 are KGHSH and LQKENI. Here the CDR3 reads CASSPRQNMNTEAFF. The CDR3 DNA is TGTGCCAGCTCACCTCGACAGAACATGAACACTGAAGCTTTCTTT.

The gene calls are TRBV12-3 or TRBV12-4 and TRBJ2-3, with D unclear. The CDR3 has 16 residues. V was trimmed by 3 bases and J by 0 bases, leaving 13 bases between them. CDR3 sequence (DNA): TGTGCCAGCAGTTTCCTCGGACGGGCGAGCACAGATACGCAGTATTTT. Amino acids: CASSFLGRASTDTQYF.

This clonotype was counted ten times or more. The chain links TRBV6-5 to TRBJ1-2; perhaps TRBD1 as D (6 bases). The CDR3 totals 12 residues. CDR1 MNHEY and CDR2 SVGAGI come from the germline V gene. V gave up 4 bases and J gave up 7 bases, with 10 bases separating them. CDR3 residues: CASSSFRGGYTF. CDR3 coding DNA: TGTGCCAGCAGTTCGTTCAGGGGTGGCTACACCTTC.

This clonotype has a handful of counts. The chain couples TRBV25-1 to TRBJ1-1, with a possible D match to TRBD1 (5 bases). V lost 4 bases and J 5 bases, leaving 14 bases between the germline ends. Germline CDR1 MGHDK, CDR2 SYGVNS. This CDR3 is 14 amino acids long. Written as DNA, the CDR3 is TGTGCCAGCAGTGCTTCAGGGATAGGAACTGAAGCTTTCTTT. Amino acid sequence: CASSASGIGTEAFF.

This clonotype came up many times. The V gene is TRBV29-1, the J gene TRBJ2-2; the D gene is possibly TRBD2 (5 bases). The V end was cut by 5 bases, the J end by 2 bases, with 6 bases between. The CDR3 totals 12 residues. CDR1 is SQVTM, CDR2 ANQGSEA, per germline. CDR3 in amino acids: CSVRGNTGELFF. The CDR3 nucleotides are TGCAGCGTTCGGGGAAACACCGGGGAGCTGTTTTTT.

This clonotype appeared a few times. The chain links TRBV11-1 to TRBJ2-7; D is possibly TRBD1 (6 bases). V lost 5 bases, J lost 5 bases, and 16 bases lay in between. The germline gives CDR1 SGHAT, CDR2 FQDESV (reference sequence). The CDR3 length is 14 residues. The CDR3 bases are TGTGCCAGCAGCCTTCTCCACAGGGACCACGAGCAGTACTTC. Translation gives CASSLLHRDHEQYF.

This clonotype was seen a handful of times. The chain has TRBV29-1 and TRBJ2-2; D not certain. The germline V gene encodes CDR1 SQVTM and CDR2 ANQGSEA. V lost 1 base to trimming and J lost 6 bases, with 9 bases between them. The CDR3 sequence is 13 residues long. CDR3 in amino acids: CSVEGGSAGELFF. The CDR3 coding sequence is TGCAGCGTTGAAGGTGGATCGGCCGGGGAGCTGTTTTTT.

This clonotype was detected only a few times. The V call is TRBV11-2, the J call TRBJ2-1; D is undetermined. V shed 10 bases and J shed 0 bases, with 10 bases lying between them. The CDR3 spans 13 residues. Per the germline V gene, CDR1 is SGHAT and CDR2 is FQNNGV. For the CDR3, the DNA is TGTGCCATATCCAAAAGCTCCTACAATGAGCAGTTCTTC. Translated: CAISKSSYNEQFF.

This clonotype was detected a few times. CDR3 in DNA: TGTGCCACCGGCGATCCCGGGGAGCTGTTTTTT. Its translation is CATGDPGELFF. The chain has TRBV24-1 and TRBJ2-2; D is uncertain. Germline CDR1 is KGHDR and CDR2 is SFDVKD. The length of the CDR3 is 11 residues. The V end lost 9 bases, the J end lost 6 bases, and 7 bases lay between the germline ends.

The chain joins TRBV28 to TRBJ2-1, with 7 positions matching TRBD2. CDR1 is MDHEN and CDR2 is SYDVKM in the germline V gene. This CDR3 spans 13 amino acids. V lost 6 bases to trimming and J lost 7 bases; unmatched junction nucleotides: 6. The CDR3 loop reads CASRPSGLNEQFF. The CDR3 DNA is TGTGCCAGCAGGCCTAGCGGACTTAATGAGCAGTTCTTC.

This clonotype appeared a few times. The chain links TRBV4-3 to TRBJ1-6, with D perhaps TRBD1 (5 bases). V lost 0 bases and J lost 10, with 16 bases in between. Germline CDR1 LGHNA, CDR2 YSLEER. The CDR3 runs to 16 residues. The CDR3 region is CASSQDSGAPRSPLHF. CDR3 DNA: TGCGCCAGCAGCCAAGATTCTGGGGCCCCCAGGTCACCCCTCCACTTT.